Following are 29 T cell receptor beta chains from one sample sequenced in a study of OX40 agonist ivuxolimab in advanced cancers. Repertoires were generated with immunoSEQ multiplex PCR, while TCRdb's copy carries only in-frame clones and drops some. The repertoire consists of about 73,000 clones, with roughly 85% occurring once and the leading ten covering about 0.66%. The sample here was CD4+ or CD8+ T cells sorted from blood, taken in a trial of the OX40 agonist ivuxolimab. These TCRs come from an adult with an advanced solid tumor such as melanoma, head and neck, liver or kidney cancer.

This chain connects TRBV6-1 to TRBJ1-1; no clear D gene. V gave up 5 bases and J gave up 1 base, with 8 bases separating them. Per the germline V gene, CDR1 is MNHNS and CDR2 is SASEGT. The CDR3 length is 13 residues. CDR3 residues: CASSRYGNTEAFF. The CDR3 DNA is TGTGCCAGCAGTCGATATGGGAACACTGAAGCTTTCTTT.

J is TRBJ1-5 and V is TRBV7-9, with 9 positions matching TRBD1. The trim removed 5 bases at V and 4 bases at J, leaving 15 bases unmatched. The CDR3 runs to 18 residues. Germline loops: CDR1 SEHNR, CDR2 FQNEAQ (reference sequence). The CDR3 DNA reads as TGTGCCAGCAGCCCGGGGGTCTTATCCGACAGGGGGAATCAGCCCCAGCATTTT. Translation: CASSPGVLSDRGNQPQHF.

The chain couples TRBV5-8 to TRBJ1-1, with D perhaps matching TRBD1 (6 bases). Germline CDR1 SGHTS, CDR2 YDEGEE. Trimming stripped 2 bases from V and 4 bases from J, with 15 bases between. This CDR3 has 15 residues. CDR3 loop: CASSFRRTALTEAFF. The CDR3 bases are TGTGCCAGCAGCTTTCGCCGGACAGCCCTCACTGAAGCTTTCTTT.

This rearrangement joins TRBV10-3 to TRBJ2-2; weak D call: TRBD2 (7 bases). From germline, CDR1 is ENHRY and CDR2 SYGVKD. Deletions cut 4 bases from V and 6 bases from J, with 21 bases between. The CDR3 has 17 amino acids. The CDR3 loop reads CAISGPMRGGKSGELFF. The CDR3 DNA follows: TGTGCCATCAGTGGGCCTATGAGGGGGGGCAAATCCGGGGAGCTGTTTTTT.

The chain links TRBV6-1 to TRBJ1-4; D call uncertain. The CDR3 is 14 amino acids. V shed 7 bases and J shed 10 bases, with 19 bases lying between them. Germline V gene lookup returns CDR1 MNHNS and CDR2 SASEGT. Here the CDR3 DNA reads TGTGCCAGCATTGGTGGGCCAGACTTAGGAAAACTGTTTTTT. It specifies CASIGGPDLGKLFF.

The genes are TRBV18 and TRBJ2-1, with D uncertain. The germline V gene encodes CDR1 KGHSH and CDR2 LQKENI. The CDR3 contains 16 residues. V was shortened by 0 bases and J by 5 bases, with 14 bases between the two germline ends. For the CDR3, the DNA is TGTGCCAGCTCACCACCGGTGGTAGGTGGGCACAATGAGCAGTTCTTC. Translation: CASSPPVVGGHNEQFF.

The chain couples TRBV18 to TRBJ1-6, with 9 bases that match TRBD1. The CDR3 is 18 amino acids. Germline V gives CDR1 KGHSH, CDR2 LQKENI. V shed 1 base and J 10 bases; nucleotides not matched to a gene: 14. The CDR3 sequence is CASSPQIPGQGSISPLHF. In DNA, the CDR3 is TGTGCCAGCTCACCACAAATACCGGGACAGGGTAGCATCTCACCCCTCCACTTT.

V is TRBV7-2 and J is TRBJ2-2; the D is unclear. The CDR3 spans 12 residues. Trimming took 2 bases from V and 2 from J, leaving 0 bases between them. CDR1 SGHTA and CDR2 FQGNSA come from the germline V gene. The CDR3 DNA reads as TGTGCCAGCAGCTTAAACACCGGGGAGCTGTTTTTT. This codes for CASSLNTGELFF.

The J gene is TRBJ2-5, the V gene TRBV2; D might be TRBD1 (7 bases). Germline lookup yields CDR1 SNHLY and CDR2 FYNNEI. This CDR3 spans 13 amino acids. Between the trimmed V and J ends, which lost 3 bases and 9 bases, there was a span of 14 bases. CDR3 amino acids: CASSDRGTGAQYF. The CDR3 DNA reads as TGTGCCAGCAGTGACAGGGGGACGGGGGCCCAGTACTTC.

The rearrangement uses TRBV6-5 and TRBJ1-1; TRBD1 is a possible D gene (5 bases). This CDR3 has 13 residues. Germline CDR1 MNHEY, CDR2 SVGAGI. V was shortened by 6 bases and J by 0 bases, with 8 bases between the two germline ends. The CDR3 region has the DNA TGTGCCAGCAGGGGGGTACTGAACACTGAAGCTTTCTTT. It specifies CASRGVLNTEAFF.

This rearrangement joins TRBV5-8 to TRBJ1-1; TRBD1 is a possible D gene (6 bases). The ends were cut back, 3 bases at V and 6 bases at J, with 9 bases in the middle. Germline V gives CDR1 SGHTS, CDR2 YDEGEE. The CDR3 is 12 amino acids. The CDR3 spells CASSYRVAEAFF. DNA for the CDR3: TGTGCCAGCAGCTACAGGGTCGCTGAAGCTTTCTTT.

The chain combines TRBV30 with TRBJ2-7; a possible D gene is TRBD2 (7 bases). The germline V gene encodes CDR1 GTSNPN and CDR2 SVGIG (reference sequence). The length of the CDR3 is 17 residues. Trimming removed 0 bases from V and 1 base from J, with 19 bases in between. The CDR3 region is CAWSVRGGASGSYEQYF. CDR3 in DNA: TGTGCCTGGAGTGTAAGAGGGGGGGCTAGCGGTTCCTACGAGCAGTACTTC.

This chain joins TRBV7-2 and TRBJ2-7, with D maybe TRBD2 (6 bases). CDR3 size: 15 residues. Germline loops: CDR1 SGHTA, CDR2 FQGNSA. The V and J ends lost 6 bases and 0 bases respectively, with 15 bases between them. This chain's CDR3 is CASRQAGPYSYEQYF. The CDR3 nucleotides are TGTGCCAGCAGGCAAGCGGGCCCGTACTCCTACGAGCAGTACTTC.

This chain joins TRBV4-1 and TRBJ1-6; D is uncertain. V shed 0 bases and J shed 8 bases, with 17 bases lying between them. CDR3 size: 17 residues. Germline V gene sequence: CDR1 MGHRA, CDR2 YSYEKL. The DNA for the CDR3 is TGCGCCAGCAGCCAAGACTGGCCTCCCGGACGGGATTCACCCCTCCACTTT. This codes for CASSQDWPPGRDSPLHF.

This chain links TRBV7-6 with TRBJ2-7; possibly TRBD1 or TRBD2 for D (6 bases each). Germline V gives CDR1 SGHVS, CDR2 FNYEAQ. The CDR3 is made up of 17 amino acids. The V gene lost 0 bases and the J gene lost 4 bases, with 19 bases spanning the gap. The CDR3 DNA reads TGTGCCAGCAGCTTAGCGGGAGGCCGTCGGGACACTTACGAGCAGTACTTC. Protein sequence: CASSLAGGRRDTYEQYF.

This rearrangement joins TRBV11-2 to TRBJ1-6; the D gene is possibly TRBD1 (5 bases). The CDR3 consists of 15 residues. Germline lookup yields CDR1 SGHAT and CDR2 FQNNGV. V lost 6 bases, J lost 7 bases, and 16 bases lay in between. The CDR3 region has the DNA TGTGCCAGCAGTTTTGGGGACGGAAACAATTCACCCCTCCACTTT. It codes for CASSFGDGNNSPLHF.

The J gene is TRBJ1-1, the V gene TRBV5-5, with D possibly being TRBD1 (5 bases). The CDR3 has 14 residues. Germline-derived CDR1 and CDR2 are SGHKS and YYEKEE (reference sequence). Trimming pared 4 bases from V and 3 bases from J, leaving 13 bases between. The DNA of the CDR3 is TGTGCCAGCAGCCCCAGGGCCTCGGACACTGAAGCTTTCTTT. This gives the protein CASSPRASDTEAFF.

The sample holds one count of this clone. The DNA of the CDR3 is TGCGCCAGCAGCACCCGGACAGGGACGAACACTGAAGCTTTCTTT. Translated: CASSTRTGTNTEAFF. The V call is TRBV5-1, the J call TRBJ1-1; 8 bases align to TRBD1. Germline CDR1 is SGHRS and CDR2 is YFSETQ. This CDR3 comprises 15 residues. J gave up 1 base and V 4 bases, and 6 bases lay outside the gene matches.

This clone has a handful of counts. V gene TRBV5-6 combines with J gene TRBJ2-5; D unresolved. This CDR3 is built from 14 residues. CDR1 is SGHDT, CDR2 YYEEEE, per germline. The V gene lost 2 bases and the J gene lost 5 bases, with 13 bases spanning the gap. Here the CDR3 DNA reads TGTGCCAGCAGCTTTTCGGATAGGCGGGAGACCCAGTACTTC. Residues: CASSFSDRRETQYF. Drawing the rest from reference TRBV5-6 and TRBJ2-5, the complete variable domain is DAGVTQSPTHLIKTRGQQVTLRCSPKSGHDTVSWYQQALGQGPQFIFQYYEEEERQRGNFPDRFSGHQFPNYSSELNVNALLLGDSALYLCASSFSDRRETQYFGPGTRLLVL.

This clone was observed a single time. The rearrangement uses TRBV10-3 and TRBJ2-5; D unclear. Germline-derived CDR1 and CDR2 are ENHRY and SYGVKD. V lost 3 bases, J lost 5 bases, and 7 bases lay in between. The CDR3 spans 12 residues. As DNA, the CDR3 is TGTGCCATCAGTGACTGGCAGGAGACCCAGTACTTC. Translation gives CAISDWQETQYF.

The chain links TRBV6-6 to TRBJ1-2; D unclear. Trimming left V 4 bases short and J 0 bases short, with 6 bases between. The germline CDR1 and CDR2 sequences are MNHNY and SVGAGI (reference sequence). CDR3 length: 13 amino acids. CDR3 region: CASSFHSNYGYTF. The DNA of the CDR3 is TGTGCCAGCAGTTTTCATTCTAACTATGGCTACACCTTC.

In its sample, this clone was seen once. V gene TRBV6-5 combines with J gene TRBJ1-5, with D possibly being TRBD1 (5 bases). The V gene's germline CDR1 is MNHEY and CDR2 SVGAGI. V gave up 6 bases and J gave up 7 bases, with 13 bases separating them. This CDR3 spans 13 amino acids. The CDR3 DNA follows: TGTGCCAGCAGGAGGGGCATACGACAGCCCCAGCATTTT. It yields the protein CASRRGIRQPQHF.

This sequence joins TRBV9 and TRBJ2-3; a weak D match, TRBD1 (6 bases). The CDR3 is 14 residues long. V was trimmed by 4 bases and J by 4 bases, leaving 13 bases between them. Germline V lookup: CDR1 SGDLS, CDR2 YYNGEE. The CDR3 here is CASSLRQAPDTQYF. The CDR3 DNA reads as TGTGCCAGCAGCTTAAGACAGGCCCCAGATACGCAGTATTTT.

This chain uses TRBV5-1 with TRBJ2-3; TRBD2 aligns across 8 bases. The CDR3 length is 16 residues. V shed 0 bases and J 2 bases; nucleotides not matched to a gene: 5. The germline gives CDR1 SGHRS, CDR2 YFSETQ. The CDR3 region is CASSLERGPTTDTQYF. For the CDR3, the DNA is TGCGCCAGCAGCTTGGAGCGGGGGCCGACCACAGATACGCAGTATTTT.

This clone occurred a few times. The rearrangement links TRBV6-5 to TRBJ1-2; weak D call: TRBD1 (5 bases). The CDR3 contains 13 residues. From germline, CDR1 is MNHEY and CDR2 SVGAGI. V shed 4 bases and J shed 5 bases, with 11 bases lying between them. This chain's CDR3 is CASSFQGRYGYTF. CDR3 nucleotides: TGTGCCAGCAGTTTCCAGGGTAGATATGGCTACACCTTC.

This chain uses TRBV5-1 with TRBJ2-5; 11 bases match TRBD2. Per germline, CDR1 SGHRS and CDR2 YFSETQ. Unmatched junction bases numbered 12, after V lost 4 bases and J lost 4 bases. The CDR3 is made up of 17 amino acids. CDR3 in amino acids: CASSRRLAGTFGETQYF. DNA for the CDR3: TGCGCCAGCAGCCGACGACTAGCGGGGACGTTTGGAGAGACCCAGTACTTC.

The CDR3 here is CASRQGSGGTQYF. In DNA form, the CDR3 reads TGTGCCAGTCGACAGGGGTCAGGGGGTACGCAGTATTTT. The V gene is TRBV11-3, the J gene TRBJ2-3; 8 bases align to TRBD1. The CDR3 contains 13 residues. CDR1 and CDR2 from the germline V gene are SGHNT and YENEEA. Germline trimming cut 9 bases from V and 8 bases from J; bases unmatched to any gene: 10. Full variable domain (missing parts from reference TRBV11-3 and TRBJ2-3): EAGVVQSPRYKIIEKKQPVAFWCNPISGHNTLYWYLQNLGQGPELLIRYENEEAVDDSQLPKDRFSAERLKGVDSTLKIQPAELGDSAVYLCASRQGSGGTQYFGPGTRLTVL.

V usage is TRBV19 and J usage is TRBJ2-5, with a tentative D call TRBD1 (6 bases). The CDR3 spans 16 residues. V was shortened by 3 bases and J by 1 base, with 15 bases between the two germline ends. Germline V lookup: CDR1 LNHDA, CDR2 SQIVND (reference sequence). The CDR3 loop reads CASSIMGAGVQETQYF. In DNA, the CDR3 is TGTGCCAGTAGTATTATGGGGGCTGGGGTCCAAGAGACCCAGTACTTC.

This clone was observed a few times. V gene TRBV7-2 combines with J gene TRBJ2-3; 10 nucleotides line up with TRBD2. Germline CDR1 reads SGHTA; CDR2 reads FQGNSA. There are 18 residues in the CDR3. V dropped 4 bases and J dropped 4; count of bases not matched to a gene: 14. CDR3 DNA: TGTGCCAGCAGCTATCCACTTGGGCTAGCGGGGGACGCAGATACGCAGTATTTT. Amino acid sequence: CASSYPLGLAGDADTQYF.